This TCR beta chain was captured by sequencing in a study of T cells in Graves' hyperthyroidism and ophthalmopathy. Study at large: The initial diagnosis was the point when peripheral blood was collected, ahead of any treatment. Overall study results and limits: Most thyroid clonotypes with frequency above 0.001 were detected in blood. Model predictions of ophthalmopathy came a median around 7.1 months before onset.

Turning to this clonotype: Its target is unknown.

From RNA transcripts, TCR beta CDR3 regions were amplified. The TCR CDR3 first-round RT-PCR relied on the HTBI primer set. TCRdb re-derived calls from the multiplex PCR reads in MiXCR, one entry per CDR3 protein. The data contain 190,000 or so distinct CDR3 sequences, around 20% of them singletons. The CDR3 contains 18 residues. Per germline, CDR1 MDHEN and CDR2 SYDVKM. Germline trimming cut 4 bases from V and 6 bases from J; bases unmatched to any gene: 13. An absence of ophthalmopathy progression within 18 months meant stable Graves' hyperthyroidism. Sequencing input: blood. This TCR was sampled from a man in his forties or fifties with Graves' hyperthyroidism. The rearrangement uses TRBV28 and TRBJ2-1; 12 bases are a match to TRBD2. The CDR3 spells CASSSPPSLAGGRNEQFF. The DNA of the CDR3 is TGTGCCAGCAGTTCCCCTCCCTCTCTAGCGGGGGGGCGCAATGAGCAGTTCTTC.